This T cell receptor beta chain is drawn from a study of control samples from healthy donors and cancer patients. Repertoires were generated with immunoSEQ multiplex PCR, while TCRdb's copy carries only in-frame clones and drops some. The sample consists of tens of thousands of clones, just under 90% of them appearing once. The receptor's source is a man aged 50-60 years in good health. The material sequenced was blood.

This CDR3 reads CASSKGGLGQPQHF. The CDR3 coding sequence is TGTGCCAGCAGCAAGGGAGGTTTGGGGCAGCCCCAGCATTTT. The J gene is TRBJ1-5, the V gene TRBV6-5; no definite D call. V was clipped by 6 bases and J by 7 bases, with 16 bases between them. The CDR3 length is 14 residues. Germline lookup yields CDR1 MNHEY and CDR2 SVGAGI.